One sample yielded the 10 T cell receptor beta chains listed below, sequenced in a study of early T cells in non-severe SARS-CoV-2 infection. TCRdb recomputed calls from the 5' RACE reads with MiXCR, one row per CDR3 protein. The profile shows 64,000 or so distinct CDR3 sequences, roughly 12% of them singletons. The sequencing used whole blood, collected at baseline. The receptors were sampled from an adult who was a healthcare worker with PCR-confirmed SARS-CoV-2 infection or an uninfected control (not recorded which).

DNA of the CDR3: TGTGCCAGCTCACCACCACAATACAGTTTAGGAGAGACCCAGTACTTC. Translated, it gives CASSPPQYSLGETQYF. This chain uses TRBV18 with TRBJ2-5; D gene uncertain. CDR1 KGHSH and CDR2 LQKENI come from the germline V gene. The CDR3 is 16 residues long. Trimming left V 0 bases short and J 4 bases short, with 15 bases between.

This clonotype was counted only a few times. The chain has TRBV7-9 and TRBJ2-7; tentative D call: TRBD1 (6 bases). The CDR3 covers 17 residues. The V end lost 4 bases, the J end lost 4 bases, and 23 bases lay between the germline ends. The germline V gene has CDR1 SEHNR and CDR2 FQNEAQ (reference sequence). CDR3 in DNA: TGTGCCAGCAGCTCGACCCGCTCAGGGGACCGATCTTACGAGCAGTACTTC. This gives the protein CASSSTRSGDRSYEQYF.

V usage is TRBV20-1 and J usage is TRBJ2-1; D possibly corresponds to TRBD2 (7 bases). Trimming pared 6 bases from V and 3 bases from J, leaving 15 bases between. The germline V gene encodes CDR1 DFQATT and CDR2 SNEGSKA (reference sequence). The CDR3 has 14 residues. For the CDR3, the DNA is TGCAGTGCCCTGGCGGGGGCTATCTACAATGAGCAGTTCTTC. Its protein product is CSALAGAIYNEQFF.

Details on this clonotype: One junction end disagrees with the germline gene, perhaps due to a read error. The chain uses TRBV20-1 and TRBJ1-3, with D possibly TRBD1 on 6 matching bases. The CDR3 has 14 residues. The germline CDR1 and CDR2 sequences are DFQATT and SNEGSKA (reference sequence). CDR3 bases: TGTAGTGCTAGCGAGGACAGCCCTGGAAACACCATATATTTT. Its protein product is CSASEDSPGNTIYF.

This chain connects TRBV6-1 to TRBJ2-1; 9 nucleotides line up with TRBD2. The CDR3 covers 15 residues. V gave up 0 bases and J gave up 9 bases; unmatched junction bases: 6. CDR1 MNHNS and CDR2 SASEGT come from the germline V gene. The CDR3 loop is CASSEAGGGDFEQFF. For the CDR3, the DNA is TGTGCCAGCAGTGAAGCAGGCGGGGGGGACTTTGAGCAGTTCTTC.

This clonotype came up once. The chain joins TRBV2 to TRBJ2-1, with D possibly being TRBD1 (5 bases). The CDR3 length is 15 residues. Germline lookup yields CDR1 SNHLY and CDR2 FYNNEI. The germline V and J ends were trimmed by 5 bases and 0 bases, with 11 bases remaining between them. The CDR3 protein is CASSYRSSSYNEQFF. CDR3 DNA sequence: TGTGCCAGCAGTTACAGGTCGAGCTCCTACAATGAGCAGTTCTTC.

This clonotype was counted only a few times. The chain employs TRBV11-2 and TRBJ2-5, with D possibly called TRBD1 or TRBD2 (5 bases each). The length of the CDR3 is 13 residues. V was trimmed by 5 bases and J by 5 bases, leaving 12 bases between them. Germline V gene data show CDR1 as SGHAT and CDR2 as FQNNGV. The CDR3 spells CASSRDRGETQYF. The CDR3 coding sequence is TGTGCCAGCAGCCGTGACAGAGGGGAGACCCAGTACTTC.

This clonotype has only a few counts. The chain recombines TRBV5-5 with TRBJ1-6; D unclear. CDR3 length: 15 residues. The germline gives CDR1 SGHKS, CDR2 YYEKEE (reference sequence). Trimming removed 2 bases from V and 8 bases from J, with 14 bases in between. The CDR3 nucleotides read TGTGCCAGCAGCTTAGATCCTGATCTAGATTCACCCCTCCACTTT. The encoded protein is CASSLDPDLDSPLHF.

This clonotype has only a few counts. The chain joins TRBV20-1 to TRBJ2-7; D unclear. With 0 bases removed from V and 3 bases from J, the gap between germline ends came to 12 bases. This CDR3 is built from 14 residues. CDR1 DFQATT and CDR2 SNEGSKA come from the germline V gene (reference sequence). The CDR3 loop reads CSARDSHVDYEQYF. The DNA for the CDR3 is TGCAGTGCTAGAGATAGCCACGTAGACTACGAGCAGTACTTC.

This clonotype was seen many times. The chain links TRBV12-3 or TRBV12-4 to TRBJ1-1; a possible D gene is TRBD1 (6 bases). V was shortened by 3 bases and J by 3 bases, with 14 bases between the two germline ends. The CDR3 extends over 15 amino acids. Here the CDR3 DNA reads TGTGCCAGCAGTTTTTCCCGGACAGTTCACACTGAAGCTTTCTTT. Its protein product is CASSFSRTVHTEAFF.